This T cell receptor (beta chain) was observed in a study of post-analysis software for immune sequencing data. As for the study in general: The disease courses covered relapsing-remitting, secondary progressive and progressive-relapsing multiple sclerosis. Study observations and caveats: Multiple sclerosis was associated with a significant reduction in normalized Chao1 diversity relative to controls. A few TRBV segments occurring more often in patients than controls included TRBV5-6, TRBV5-1 and TRBV20-1. F measure clustering grouped samples strongly by preparation batch.

Tagging with unique molecular identifiers was a feature of the TCR beta cDNA libraries. With about 1 to 11 million T cells as the source, a few hundred thousand cDNA molecules resulted. A single record per CDR3 protein comes from TCRdb applying MiXCR to the PCR reads. The sample has about 430,000 distinct CDR3 sequences; approximately 42% are singletons. This clonotype was seen a handful of times. Its antigen is unidentified. CDR1 and CDR2 (germline): MDHEN, SYDVKM. The CDR3 is 13 residues long. Sequencing was performed on blood. The receptor's source is a girl aged 2 to 9 with multiple sclerosis. This chain connects TRBV28 to TRBJ2-5; unclear D gene. The better agreement between TRBJ2-7 and the DNA end casts doubt on the J call. The DNA of the CDR3 is TGTGCCAGCAGTTTATCGGTCCAATACGAGCAGTACTTC. Translating gives CASSLSVQYEQYF.